Each of the 6 T cell receptor beta chains below was sequenced from the same sample in a study of patients and donors after allogeneic stem cell transplantation. From the RT-PCR reads, TCRdb called clonotypes with MiXCR, one entry per CDR3 protein. The sample holds hundreds of thousands of distinct CDR3 sequences, more than 35% seen once. Input material: blood, either unsorted or a sorted T cell fraction (not recorded which). These receptor sequences come from a human donor who was either an allogeneic HSCT recipient or a stem cell or donor lymphocyte infusion donor (not recorded which). It is not recorded whose cells these are; they may come from a transplant donor.

The chain uses TRBV23-1 and TRBJ1-5, with a weak D call TRBD1 (5 bases). TRBV23-1 has ORF status, its function being uncertain. The germline V and J ends were trimmed by 0 bases and 2 bases, with 11 bases remaining between them. This CDR3 has 16 residues. CDR3 sequence: CASSQSGQGGNQPQHF. The CDR3 DNA sequence: TGCGCCAGCAGTCAATCGGGGCAGGGCGGCAATCAGCCCCAGCATTTT.

The table lists this clonotype with a count of one. J is TRBJ2-5 and V is TRBV18, with a weak D call TRBD2 (5 bases). The V end lost 0 bases, the J end lost 5 bases, and 10 bases lay between the germline ends. CDR1 and CDR2 (germline): KGHSH, LQKENI. This CDR3 has 14 residues. CDR3 bases: TGTGCCAGCTCACCACCTAAGGACTTTGAGACCCAGTACTTC. Translating gives CASSPPKDFETQYF.

The chain combines TRBV3-1 with TRBJ2-5, with D perhaps matching TRBD1 (6 bases). The CDR3 spans 14 residues. CDR1 and CDR2 from the germline V gene are LGHDT and YNNKEL (reference sequence). Trimming took off 4 bases at V and 4 bases at J, with 13 bases between the two ends. CDR3 nucleotide sequence: TGTGCCAGCAGCCCGCTCCTCAGGGGAGAGACCCAGTACTTC. The encoded protein is CASSPLLRGETQYF.

The chain combines TRBV6-5 with TRBJ2-2; D is unresolved. Germline CDR1 MNHEY, CDR2 SVGAGI. V was cut by 2 bases and J by 5 bases, with 12 bases left in between. The CDR3 loop spans 15 amino acids. CDR3: CASSYGQVGTGELFF. CDR3 sequence (DNA): TGTGCCAGCAGTTACGGGCAGGTGGGAACCGGGGAGCTGTTTTTT.

The J gene is TRBJ2-7, the V gene TRBV4-1; TRBD1 matches 9 bases. This CDR3 contains 15 residues. From germline, CDR1 is MGHRA and CDR2 YSYEKL. V gave up 1 base and J gave up 4 bases; unmatched junction bases: 5. The CDR3 sequence is CASSQGRDRAYEQYF. The CDR3 region has the DNA TGCGCCAGCAGCCAAGGGAGGGACAGGGCTTACGAGCAGTACTTC.

This sequence joins TRBV6-6 and TRBJ2-1, with D unresolved. Trimming stripped 6 bases from V and 4 bases from J, with 10 bases between. There are 13 residues in the CDR3. In germline, CDR1 is MNHNY, CDR2 SVGAGI (reference sequence). The CDR3 is CASSLLRYNEQFF. CDR3 in DNA: TGTGCCAGCAGCCTCCTGAGATACAATGAGCAGTTCTTC.